What follows is one TCR beta chain and its context. Profiled with immunoSEQ multiplex PCR; TCRdb holds only in-frame clones, not every one. This table has 250,000 to 300,000 clones, roughly 90% appearing once. This entry is derived from a study of blood T cell repertoires in COVID-19. Per germline, CDR1 SGHRS and CDR2 YFSETQ. Trimming left V 0 bases short and J 4 bases short, with 13 bases between. This CDR3 spans 15 amino acids. This receptor was obtained from a woman younger than 45 with COVID-19, enrolled during active disease. The chain employs TRBV5-1 and TRBJ2-5; a possible D gene is TRBD2 (7 bases). The sequenced sample was peripheral blood. This CDR3 is CASSLVGGLGETQYF. CDR3 DNA sequence: TGCGCCAGCAGCTTGGTGGGGGGGCTCGGAGAGACCCAGTACTTC.